A single sample gave rise to the 24 T cell receptor beta chains below, sequenced in a study of cytotoxic CD8 clonotypes in ibrutinib-treated CLL. TCRdb's copy holds only in-frame clones and misses some; the assay was immunoSEQ multiplex PCR. Of under 75,000 clones in the sample, roughly 71% were seen once. This material consisted of PBMCs, taken after 12 months of ibrutinib treatment. These receptors came from a human donor with chronic lymphocytic leukemia.

In this sample, this clone turned up a few times. This chain connects TRBV28 to TRBJ1-1; a possible D gene is TRBD1 (6 bases). This CDR3 is 16 amino acids long. CDR1 is MDHEN and CDR2 is SYDVKM in the germline V gene. Trimming took off 5 bases at V and 3 bases at J, with 19 bases between the two ends. The CDR3 sequence: CASSLSPQGIDTEAFF. CDR3 DNA: TGTGCCAGCAGTCTCTCCCCGCAGGGGATAGACACTGAAGCTTTCTTT.

In its sample, this clone was seen a few times. The rearrangement joins TRBV29-1 to TRBJ2-1; D is perhaps TRBD1 or TRBD2 (5 bases each). Germline lookup yields CDR1 SQVTM and CDR2 ANQGSEA. This CDR3 is built from 12 residues. V lost 5 bases to trimming and J lost 9 bases, with 14 bases between them. DNA of the CDR3: TGCAGCGTTCTCCAGGGAGAGGTTGAGCAGTTCTTC. Protein sequence: CSVLQGEVEQFF.

The V call is TRBV20-1, the J call TRBJ2-3, with D perhaps matching TRBD1 (5 bases). This CDR3 region has 9 residues. Trimming left V 4 bases short and J 13 bases short, with 9 bases between. Germline lookup yields CDR1 DFQATT and CDR2 SNEGSKA (reference sequence). The CDR3 loop is CSAKGAKYF. CDR3 DNA: TGCAGTGCTAAAGGGGCCAAGTATTTT.

The J gene is TRBJ2-7, the V gene TRBV5-1; D possibly corresponds to TRBD1 (6 bases). Germline values: CDR1 SGHRS, CDR2 YFSETQ. Between the trimmed V and J ends, which lost 4 bases and 2 bases, there was a span of 13 bases. The length of the CDR3 is 14 residues. The CDR3 region has the DNA TGCGCCAGCAGCACCGGACAGAGTACCTACGAGCAGTACTTC. It specifies CASSTGQSTYEQYF.

Regarding this clone: A junction boundary mismatches the germline segment, possibly from a read error. The CDR3 loop is CASSPLGLTPPNYGYTF. CDR3 in DNA: TGTGCCAGCAGCCCCCTTGGGCTCACACCGCCTAATTATGGCTACACCTTC. The rearrangement uses TRBV9 and TRBJ1-2; unclear D gene. The CDR3 sequence is 17 residues long. Germline CDR1 SGDLS, CDR2 YYNGEE.

The rearrangement uses TRBV5-5 and TRBJ2-1, with TRBD1 matching over 9 bases. Trimming cost V 4 bases and J 4 bases; bases outside gene matches: 12. This CDR3 is built from 17 residues. Per germline, CDR1 SGHKS and CDR2 YYEKEE (reference sequence). Written as DNA, the CDR3 is TGTGCCAGCAGCCCCCGCTTCCGGGACAGGGTATACAATGAGCAGTTCTTC. Protein sequence: CASSPRFRDRVYNEQFF.

The gene calls are TRBV7-6 and TRBJ2-3; no definite D call. This CDR3 has 13 amino acids. V gave up 5 bases and J gave up 5 bases, with 11 bases separating them. Per the germline V gene, CDR1 is SGHVS and CDR2 is FNYEAQ. CDR3 region: CASSPTAGDTQYF. CDR3 DNA sequence: TGTGCCAGCAGCCCTACGGCCGGAGATACGCAGTATTTT.

The chain couples TRBV7-2 to TRBJ2-7; D is perhaps TRBD1 (5 bases). Between the trimmed V and J ends, which lost 4 bases and 2 bases, there was a span of 15 bases. In germline, CDR1 is SGHTA, CDR2 FQGNSA. CDR3 length: 15 residues. For the CDR3, the DNA is TGTGCCAGCAGCTCTGGGGCAGGGATGACCTACGAGCAGTACTTC. This translates into CASSSGAGMTYEQYF.

The chain has TRBV6-1 and TRBJ2-3, with TRBD2 identical over 14 bases. The CDR3 contains 16 residues. Germline V gene sequence: CDR1 MNHNS, CDR2 SASEGT. V dropped 4 bases and J dropped 7; count of bases not matched to a gene: 7. CDR3 DNA: TGTGCCAGCAGTGCTGGACTAGCGGGAGGTTTGTATACGCAGTATTTT. This sequence encodes CASSAGLAGGLYTQYF.

The chain employs TRBV5-1 and TRBJ2-3; 7 nucleotides agree with TRBD1. The germline V gene has CDR1 SGHRS and CDR2 YFSETQ. The ends lost 3 bases at V and 2 bases at J; junction bases unmatched: 12. The CDR3 extends over 17 amino acids. CDR3: CASSSAAGDSYTDTQYF. The DNA for the CDR3 is TGCGCCAGCAGCTCGGCTGCCGGGGACAGTTACACAGATACGCAGTATTTT. Full variable domain (rest looked up from reference TRBV5-1 and TRBJ2-3): KAGVTQTPRYLIKTRGQQVTLSCSPISGHRSVSWYQQTPGQGLQFLFEYFSETQRNKGNFPGRFSGRQFSNSRSEMNVSTLELGDSALYLCASSSAAGDSYTDTQYFGPGTRLTVL.

The chain is built from TRBV5-4 and TRBJ2-7, with 7 bases that match TRBD1. The CDR3 has 14 amino acids. V lost 4 bases to trimming and J lost 5 bases; unmatched junction nucleotides: 9. Germline V gene data show CDR1 as SGHNT and CDR2 as YYREEE (reference sequence). CDR3 loop: CASSQPQGYDEQYF. The CDR3 coding sequence is TGTGCCAGCAGCCAACCACAGGGGTACGACGAGCAGTACTTC. Looking up the rest from reference TRBV5-4 and TRBJ2-7 gives the full variable domain: ETGVTQSPTHLIKTRGQQVTLRCSSQSGHNTVSWYQQALGQGPQFIFQYYREEENGRGNFPPRFSGLQFPNYSSELNVNALELDDSALYLCASSQPQGYDEQYFGPGTRLTVT.

The chain combines TRBV7-2 with TRBJ1-1, with D hard to call. Germline-derived CDR1 and CDR2 are SGHTA and FQGNSA. The CDR3 has 14 amino acids. Trimming removed 2 bases from V and 3 bases from J, with 10 bases in between. The CDR3 protein is CASSLSAMDTEAFF. DNA of the CDR3: TGTGCCAGCAGCTTATCGGCGATGGACACTGAAGCTTTCTTT.

This clone showed up just a few times. The chain couples TRBV2 to TRBJ2-1; possibly TRBD2 for D (5 bases). Deletions cut 7 bases from V and 0 bases from J, with 13 bases between. Germline V gene sequence: CDR1 SNHLY, CDR2 FYNNEI. The CDR3 totals 15 residues. CDR3 coding DNA: TGTGCCAGCATATTAGGACTGAACTCCTACAATGAGCAGTTCTTC. Protein: CASILGLNSYNEQFF. Supplemented by reference TRBV2 and TRBJ2-1, the full variable domain reads EPEVTQTPSHQVTQMGQEVILRCVPISNHLYFYWYRQILGQKVEFLVSFYNNEISEKSEIFDDQFSVERPDGSNFTLKIRSTKLEDSAMYFCASILGLNSYNEQFFGPGTRLTVL.

The J gene is TRBJ1-2, the V gene TRBV15; perhaps TRBD1 as D (5 bases). The V end lost 0 bases, the J end lost 4 bases, and 18 bases lay between the germline ends. The CDR3 has 17 residues. Germline V lookup: CDR1 LNHNV, CDR2 YYDKDF (reference sequence). CDR3 in amino acids: CATSRDFSSSGSYGYTF. Written as DNA, the CDR3 is TGTGCCACCAGCAGAGATTTTTCGTCGTCAGGGTCCTATGGCTACACCTTC.

Notes on this clone: A junction boundary mismatches the germline segment, possibly from a read error. This sequence joins TRBV7-9 and TRBJ1-1; D call uncertain. This CDR3 is built from 13 residues. In germline, CDR1 is SEHNR, CDR2 FQNEAQ (reference sequence). The DNA of the CDR3 is TGTGCCAGCAGCCCGGAGGGATCTACCTTTCGCACATTT. This codes for CASSPEGSTFRTF.

This clone was seen a few times. This chain joins TRBV18 and TRBJ2-4; 11 bases line up with TRBD1. The V gene end was trimmed by 2 bases and the J gene end by 2 bases; junction bases not matched to a gene: 2. Germline lookup yields CDR1 KGHSH and CDR2 LQKENI. The CDR3 runs 16 residues. The CDR3 DNA reads as TGTGCCAGCTCACCAGGACAGGGGGCTTCCAAAAACATTCAGTACTTC. This translates into CASSPGQGASKNIQYF.

The chain links TRBV6-5 to TRBJ2-1; a possible D gene is TRBD1 (6 bases). Germline V gene sequence: CDR1 MNHEY, CDR2 SVGAGI. V was clipped by 6 bases and J by 0 bases, with 12 bases between them. The CDR3 consists of 15 residues. In DNA, the CDR3 is TGTGCCAGCAGCAAACCGGACAGCTCCTACAATGAGCAGTTCTTC. Translating gives CASSKPDSSYNEQFF.

A note on this clone: This sample also contains other DNA sequences that code for the same CDR3. V and J are TRBV14 and TRBJ2-3; D unresolved. The CDR3 covers 11 residues. V was shortened by 1 base and J by 6 bases, with 2 bases between the two germline ends. Germline V gives CDR1 SGHDN, CDR2 FVKESK. CDR3 in DNA: TGTGCCAGCAGCCAAGTGGATACGCAGTATTTT. Encoded protein: CASSQVDTQYF.

The chain combines TRBV7-6 with TRBJ2-7; D is unresolved. Trimming took 1 base from V and 2 from J, leaving 9 bases between them. The CDR3 has 14 amino acids. Germline lookup yields CDR1 SGHVS and CDR2 FNYEAQ. The CDR3 spells CASSLEKKTYEQYF. The CDR3 bases are TGTGCCAGCAGCTTAGAGAAGAAAACCTACGAGCAGTACTTC.

This clone occurred a few times. The genes are TRBV2 and TRBJ2-3; D possibly uses TRBD1 or TRBD2 (5 bases each). The ends were cut back, 6 bases at V and 1 base at J, with 11 bases in the middle. Germline CDR1 is SNHLY and CDR2 is FYNNEI. This CDR3 region has 14 residues. The CDR3 DNA sequence: TGTGCCAGCAGGGGGGTGGATGGCACAGATACGCAGTATTTT. This sequence encodes CASRGVDGTDTQYF.

The chain joins TRBV7-8 to TRBJ2-6; 7 nucleotides agree with TRBD1. V shed 3 bases, J shed 0 bases, and the junction held 8 bases outside the gene matches. This CDR3 contains 18 residues. Germline assignment: CDR1 SGHVS and CDR2 FQNEAQ. In nucleotides, the CDR3 is TGTGCCAGCAGCTTTTCCCGGACAGGCCTCTCTGGGGCCAACGTCCTGACTTTC. Translating it yields CASSFSRTGLSGANVLTF.

V is TRBV18 and J is TRBJ1-2; 7 bases map to TRBD1. The germline V gene has CDR1 KGHSH and CDR2 LQKENI. V shed 6 bases and J 3 bases; nucleotides not matched to a gene: 7. CDR3 length: 14 residues. The CDR3 here is CASSLQTGDYGYTF. The CDR3 DNA reads TGTGCCAGCTCTCTCCAAACAGGGGACTATGGCTACACCTTC.

The genes are TRBV14 and TRBJ2-7; D is unresolved. Germline V gives CDR1 SGHDN, CDR2 FVKESK. The V and J ends lost 1 base and 5 bases respectively, with 15 bases between them. The CDR3 covers 15 residues. Here the CDR3 reads CASSQVSGLNNEQYF. The CDR3, as DNA: TGTGCCAGCAGCCAAGTTTCCGGCCTGAATAACGAGCAGTACTTC.

V is TRBV7-8 and J is TRBJ2-1; possible D gene TRBD2, 6 bases. This CDR3 is built from 15 residues. Germline V gene data show CDR1 as SGHVS and CDR2 as FQNEAQ. With 5 bases removed from V and 0 bases from J, the gap between germline ends came to 11 bases. The CDR3 coding sequence is TGTGCCAGCAGCGCCTACGGGAGCTCCTACAATGAGCAGTTCTTC. It yields the protein CASSAYGSSYNEQFF. The entire variable domain, with the rest obtained from reference TRBV7-8 and TRBJ2-1, is as follows: GAGVSQSPRYKVAKRGQDVALRCDPISGHVSLFWYQQALGQGPEFLTYFQNEAQLDKSGLPSDRFFAERPEGSVSTLKIQRTQQEDSAVYLCASSAYGSSYNEQFFGPGTRLTVL.